The 21 T cell receptor beta chains presented below share a single source sample, sequenced in a study of identical twins' blood T cells. From the 5' RACE reads, TCRdb called clonotypes with MiXCR, one entry per CDR3 protein. The table lists 300,000 to 400,000 distinct CDR3 sequences, over 25% of them singletons. Material for sequencing was PBMCs. These receptors were taken from a woman aged 18 to 50 in good health.

The gene calls are TRBV2 and TRBJ2-3, with D tentatively TRBD2 (6 bases). V lost 4 bases and J lost 2, with 13 bases in between. This CDR3 comprises 15 residues. Germline V gene data show CDR1 as SNHLY and CDR2 as FYNNEI. The CDR3 DNA is TGTGCCAGCAGTGTCCAACGGGGGAACACAGATACGCAGTATTTT. It specifies CASSVQRGNTDTQYF.

This clonotype appeared many times. This sequence joins TRBV6-5 and TRBJ1-5, with TRBD1 matching 8 bases. The CDR3 has 17 residues. The V gene end was trimmed by 6 bases and the J gene end by 2 bases; junction bases not matched to a gene: 12. Germline V gene sequence: CDR1 MNHEY, CDR2 SVGAGI. The CDR3 loop reads CASSLNGWTGRNQPQHF. For the CDR3, the DNA is TGTGCCAGCAGCCTCAACGGATGGACAGGGCGCAATCAGCCCCAGCATTTT.

The chain uses TRBV5-1 and TRBJ1-1; 8 positions agree with TRBD1. In germline, CDR1 is SGHRS, CDR2 YFSETQ. The CDR3 runs to 15 residues. V was pared by 6 bases and J by 5 bases, with 12 bases of the junction left unmatched. The CDR3 here is CASTPQGAVRTEAFF. In DNA form, the CDR3 reads TGCGCCAGCACGCCTCAGGGGGCGGTACGGACTGAAGCTTTCTTT. The whole variable domain, filled in from reference TRBV5-1 and TRBJ1-1, reads KAGVTQTPRYLIKTRGQQVTLSCSPISGHRSVSWYQQTPGQGLQFLFEYFSETQRNKGNFPGRFSGRQFSNSRSEMNVSTLELGDSALYLCASTPQGAVRTEAFFGQGTRLTVV.

In its sample, this clonotype was seen once. This chain connects TRBV7-2 to TRBJ2-7; the D gene is possibly TRBD1 (6 bases). Germline-derived CDR1 and CDR2 are SGHTA and FQGNSA. V was cut by 5 bases and J by 0 bases, with 17 bases left in between. The CDR3 runs to 16 residues. CDR3 protein: CASSPQQGISSYEQYF. The CDR3 nucleotides are TGTGCCAGCAGCCCTCAACAGGGAATAAGCTCCTACGAGCAGTACTTC. The entire variable domain, with the rest obtained from reference TRBV7-2 and TRBJ2-7, is as follows: GAGVSQSPSNKVTEKGKDVELRCDPISGHTALYWYRQSLGQGLEFLIYFQGNSAPDKSGLPSDRFSAERTGGSVSTLTIQRTQQEDSAVYLCASSPQQGISSYEQYFGPGTRLTVT.

This rearrangement joins TRBV4-3 to TRBJ1-2, with TRBD1 identical over 8 bases. Germline V gene sequence: CDR1 LGHNA, CDR2 YSLEER. J was trimmed by 3 bases and V by 5 bases; bases with no gene match: 5. CDR3 length equals 14 residues. Written as DNA, the CDR3 is TGCGCCAGCAGCTCGACAGGGGCGGACTATGGCTACACCTTC. Its protein is CASSSTGADYGYTF.

This chain links TRBV24-1 with TRBJ1-6; unclear D gene. Trimming shortened V by 12 bases and J by 11 bases, and 10 bases separated the two germline ends. Germline V gene data show CDR1 as KGHDR and CDR2 as SFDVKD. This CDR3 is 10 amino acids long. The CDR3 loop reads CAPTRTPLHF. DNA for the CDR3: TGTGCCCCCACGAGGACACCCCTCCACTTT.

This clonotype turned up a few times. The chain joins TRBV7-6 to TRBJ2-1; 15 bases fit TRBD2. The CDR3 covers 19 residues. Per germline, CDR1 SGHVS and CDR2 FNYEAQ. Trimming cost V 6 bases and J 1 base; bases outside gene matches: 10. The CDR3 is CASSIPGLAGGFSYNEQFF. The DNA of the CDR3 is TGTGCCAGCAGTATACCGGGACTAGCGGGAGGTTTTTCCTACAATGAGCAGTTCTTC.

The V gene is TRBV15, the J gene TRBJ2-3; 9 nucleotides line up with TRBD2. V gave up 8 bases and J gave up 1 base; unmatched junction bases: 10. Germline loops: CDR1 LNHNV, CDR2 YYDKDF (reference sequence). The CDR3 is made up of 16 amino acids. Written as DNA, the CDR3 is TGTGCCACCGGAGCTGTAGCGGGGGACCGCACAGATACGCAGTATTTT. Protein sequence: CATGAVAGDRTDTQYF.

A remark on this clonotype: One base away lies a much larger clone, so this may be a sequencing read error. The gene calls are TRBV5-1 and TRBJ1-4; 9 nucleotides align to TRBD1. The CDR3 runs to 16 residues. In germline, CDR1 is SGHRS, CDR2 YFSETQ. The CDR3 DNA reads TGCTCCAGCAGCTTGGGGACCGGGACAGGGAACGAAAAACTGTTTTTT. Translating gives CSSSLGTGTGNEKLFF.

This clonotype was detected only once. The chain carries TRBV29-1 and TRBJ2-1, with D unresolved. CDR3 length equals 13 residues. Trimming left V 5 bases short and J 0 bases short, with 8 bases between. Germline CDR1 reads SQVTM; CDR2 reads ANQGSEA. CDR3 sequence (DNA): TGCAGCGTTACTGAGAGCTCCTACAATGAGCAGTTCTTC. Its protein is CSVTESSYNEQFF.

About this clonotype: One junction end disagrees with the germline gene, perhaps due to a read error. V is TRBV11-2 and J is TRBJ2-1, with a possible D match to TRBD2 (5 bases). From germline, CDR1 is SGHAT and CDR2 FQNNGV. The CDR3 spans 15 residues. CDR3 DNA: TGTGCCAGCAGCTTACCTGGGAGCTCCTACAGTGAGCAGTTCTTC. This codes for CASSLPGSSYSEQFF. Based on the CDR3 plus reference TRBV11-2 and TRBJ2-1, the full variable domain is EAGVAQSPRYKIIEKRQSVAFWCNPISGHATLYWYQQILGQGPKLLIQFQNNGVVDDSQLPKDRFSAERLKGVDSTLKIQPAKLEDSAVYLCASSLPGSSYSEQFFGPGTRLTVL.

This clonotype has more than one count but fewer than ten. The CDR3 spells CASSYKGNYGYTF. CDR3 in DNA: TGTGCCAGCAGTTACAAGGGGAACTATGGCTACACCTTC. This chain joins TRBV6-2 or TRBV6-3 and TRBJ1-2; D might be TRBD1 (5 bases). Germline loops: CDR1 MNHEY, CDR2 SVGEGT. There are 13 residues in the CDR3. With 2 bases removed from V and 2 bases from J, the gap between germline ends came to 6 bases.

This clonotype was observed many times. The chain links TRBV20-1 to TRBJ1-2; no definite D call. The V end lost 3 bases, the J end lost 2 bases, and 7 bases lay between the germline ends. CDR3 size: 12 residues. Germline V lookup: CDR1 DFQATT, CDR2 SNEGSKA (reference sequence). The CDR3 loop reads CSASAGNYGYTF. The CDR3 coding sequence is TGCAGTGCTAGTGCGGGGAACTATGGCTACACCTTC.

There are a few counts of this clonotype. The CDR3 DNA is TGCAGCGCGGGAGGACCGGGGGATAACACTGAAGCTTTCTTT. Translating gives CSAGGPGDNTEAFF. This chain links TRBV29-1 with TRBJ1-1; tentatively, D is TRBD1 (5 bases). The CDR3 contains 14 residues. The ends were cut back, 7 bases at V and 2 bases at J, with 17 bases in the middle. CDR1 is SQVTM, CDR2 ANQGSEA, per germline. Filled out from reference TRBV29-1 and TRBJ1-1, the complete variable domain reads SAVISQKPSRDICQRGTSLTIQCQVDSQVTMMFWYRQQPGQSLTLIATANQGSEATYESGFVIDKFPISRPNLTFSTLTVSNMSPEDSSIYLCSAGGPGDNTEAFFGQGTRLTVV.

This clonotype has only a few counts. V and J are TRBV5-1 and TRBJ1-1; TRBD1 is a possible D gene (5 bases). The germline CDR1 and CDR2 sequences are SGHRS and YFSETQ. This CDR3 is 14 amino acids long. V was pared by 2 bases and J by 2 bases, with 10 bases between. The CDR3 region has the DNA TGCGCCAGCAGCTTTAGCAGGGTTAACACTGAAGCTTTCTTT. Encoded protein: CASSFSRVNTEAFF.

The CDR3, as DNA: TGCAGTGCTAGAGAGGGGACAGGGGGTGGCTATGGCTACACCTTC. As protein: CSAREGTGGGYGYTF. J is TRBJ1-2 and V is TRBV20-1, with 11 bases lining up with TRBD1. Trimming took 0 bases from V and 4 from J; bases not matched to a gene: 4. This CDR3 is built from 15 residues. From germline, CDR1 is DFQATT and CDR2 SNEGSKA (reference sequence).

This clonotype turned up a few times. V is TRBV11-2 and J is TRBJ1-2; D uncertain. This CDR3 region has 13 residues. The germline V gene encodes CDR1 SGHAT and CDR2 FQNNGV. The V end was cut by 5 bases, the J end by 2 bases, with 9 bases between. CDR3 nucleotide sequence: TGTGCCAGCAGCCAGGAGGAGAACTATGGCTACACCTTC. Translated, it gives CASSQEENYGYTF.

The chain links TRBV5-1 to TRBJ2-1, with D unclear. The CDR3 has 13 amino acids. Per the germline V gene, CDR1 is SGHRS and CDR2 is YFSETQ. Trimming took 4 bases from V and 5 from J, leaving 10 bases between them. The CDR3 is CASSPGRDNEQFF. The CDR3 bases are TGCGCCAGCAGCCCCGGAAGGGACAATGAGCAGTTCTTC.

The chain joins TRBV11-2 to TRBJ2-1; TRBD2 matches 9 bases. From germline, CDR1 is SGHAT and CDR2 FQNNGV. J lost 6 bases, V lost 5 bases, and 2 bases had no gene match. The CDR3 sequence is 13 residues long. As DNA, the CDR3 is TGTGCCAGCAGCCCGGGACTAGCCAATGAGCAGTTCTTC. Protein: CASSPGLANEQFF.

This clonotype was counted between two and nine times. The chain couples TRBV11-2 to TRBJ2-3; D not certain. Germline V gene sequence: CDR1 SGHAT, CDR2 FQNNGV. Trimming took off 5 bases at V and 6 bases at J, with 15 bases between the two ends. This CDR3 is built from 14 residues. Written as DNA, the CDR3 is TGTGCCAGCAGCCACTGGGTCCTGGGTGATACGCAGTATTTT. Its translation: CASSHWVLGDTQYF.

This clonotype was observed a handful of times. The chain employs TRBV5-6 and TRBJ2-5; no clear D gene. The CDR3 spans 14 residues. Germline lookup yields CDR1 SGHDT and CDR2 YYEEEE. V lost 0 bases and J lost 7, with 13 bases in between. The CDR3 sequence: CASSLVLTSRTQYF. The CDR3 coding sequence is TGTGCCAGCAGCTTGGTGCTGACATCGAGGACCCAGTACTTC.